The 20 T cell receptor beta chains in this list originate from one sample, sequenced in a study of cytomegalovirus exposure and HLA in healthy donors. It was with 60 Vbeta and 13 Jbeta primers that the PCR ran. TCRdb's table, derived via immunoSEQ multiplex PCR, lists solely in-frame clones and lacks some. The table lists 100,000 to 150,000 clones, roughly 80% of them singletons. The sequenced material came from PBMCs. These receptors came from a man younger than 45 in good health and CMV-seropositive.

The V and J genes are TRBV5-1 and TRBJ2-3; 9 nucleotides align to TRBD1. Germline CDR1 SGHRS, CDR2 YFSETQ. The CDR3 runs 16 residues. The V gene end was trimmed by 0 bases and the J gene end by 3 bases; junction bases not matched to a gene: 5. The CDR3 here is CASSLVTGGATDTQYF. CDR3 nucleotide sequence: TGCGCCAGCAGCTTGGTAACAGGGGGCGCGACAGATACGCAGTATTTT.

This clone appeared a few times. V usage is TRBV9 and J usage is TRBJ2-1; D might be TRBD1 (5 bases). The CDR3 is made up of 13 amino acids. Germline CDR1 is SGDLS and CDR2 is YYNGEE. V dropped 0 bases and J dropped 10 bases, with 11 bases sitting between them. The CDR3 here is CASSVVAGLEQFF. The DNA for the CDR3 is TGTGCCAGCAGCGTAGTTGCAGGGCTCGAGCAGTTCTTC.

Only one count was recorded for this clone. A junction boundary mismatches the germline segment, possibly from a read error. The chain uses TRBV27 and TRBJ2-1; a possible D gene is TRBD2 (5 bases). Germline lookup yields CDR1 MNHEY and CDR2 SMNVEV (reference sequence). The CDR3 length is 14 residues. The CDR3 loop reads CASRQGLSYSEQFF. CDR3 sequence (DNA): TGTGCCAGCAGGCAAGGACTCTCCTACAGTGAGCAGTTCTTC.

V is TRBV5-1 and J is TRBJ1-2, with a tentative D call TRBD1 (6 bases). CDR1 is SGHRS, CDR2 YFSETQ, per germline. V was pared by 5 bases and J by 4 bases, with 18 bases between. CDR3 size: 15 residues. The DNA for the CDR3 is TGCGCCAGCAGTGATGTACAGGGATATGGCTATGGCTACACCTTC. Protein: CASSDVQGYGYGYTF.

V gene TRBV30 combines with J gene TRBJ2-7; the D gene is possibly TRBD1 (5 bases). Trimming pared 4 bases from V and 4 bases from J, leaving 11 bases between. Germline CDR1 reads GTSNPN; CDR2 reads SVGIG (reference sequence). The CDR3 has 12 amino acids. The CDR3, as DNA: TGTGCCTGGACTTGGGGCACGTACGAGCAGTACTTC. It specifies CAWTWGTYEQYF.

The genes are TRBV28 and TRBJ2-7, with D perhaps matching TRBD1 (8 bases). The CDR3 is 16 amino acids. Trimming cost V 4 bases and J 3 bases, with 19 bases left between them. Germline V lookup: CDR1 MDHEN, CDR2 SYDVKM. The CDR3 loop is CASSSSDREGVYEQYF. In nucleotides, the CDR3 is TGTGCCAGCAGTTCATCGGACAGGGAGGGAGTCTACGAGCAGTACTTC.

The V and J genes are TRBV30 and TRBJ1-4; no clear D gene. Trimming shortened V by 8 bases and J by 4 bases, and 14 bases separated the two germline ends. This CDR3 region has 13 residues. Per germline, CDR1 GTSNPN and CDR2 SVGIG (reference sequence). The CDR3 loop is CAQQTKFNEKLFF. CDR3 DNA: TGTGCCCAACAGACGAAATTTAATGAAAAACTGTTTTTT.

The V call is TRBV27, the J call TRBJ2-3, with D perhaps matching TRBD2 (5 bases). CDR1 and CDR2 (germline): MNHEY, SMNVEV (reference sequence). V gave up 2 bases and J gave up 0 bases, with 15 bases separating them. The length of the CDR3 is 17 residues. The CDR3 bases are TGTGCCAGCAGTTTAACCCCTACGACGGGAAGCACAGATACGCAGTATTTT. Amino acid sequence: CASSLTPTTGSTDTQYF.

The chain combines TRBV27 with TRBJ2-1; 9 bases fit TRBD2. In germline, CDR1 is MNHEY, CDR2 SMNVEV (reference sequence). V trimming: 5 bases; J trimming: 2 bases; junction bases outside the gene matches: 13. The CDR3 totals 18 residues. The CDR3 protein is CASSQLPRLAETYNEQFF. DNA for the CDR3: TGTGCCAGCAGTCAACTTCCAAGACTAGCGGAAACCTACAATGAGCAGTTCTTC.

V usage is TRBV27 and J usage is TRBJ2-5, with D perhaps TRBD1 (6 bases). The CDR3 extends over 15 amino acids. The germline gives CDR1 MNHEY, CDR2 SMNVEV (reference sequence). V was cut by 6 bases and J by 4 bases, with 18 bases left in between. CDR3 coding DNA: TGTGCCAGCAGACCCATCCCCGGACAGAGAGAGACCCAGTACTTC. It translates to CASRPIPGQRETQYF.

This clone occurred a few times. The gene calls are TRBV11-2 and TRBJ2-5, with TRBD2 matching 7 bases. The germline CDR1 and CDR2 sequences are SGHAT and FQNNGV. V was clipped by 1 base and J by 4 bases; unmatched bases: 0. CDR3 length: 13 amino acids. The CDR3 nucleotides are TGTGCCAGCAGCTTAGCGGGAGGAGAGACCCAGTACTTC. The encoded protein is CASSLAGGETQYF. The variable domain in full, with the rest retrieved from reference TRBV11-2 and TRBJ2-5, is EAGVAQSPRYKIIEKRQSVAFWCNPISGHATLYWYQQILGQGPKLLIQFQNNGVVDDSQLPKDRFSAERLKGVDSTLKIQPAKLEDSAVYLCASSLAGGETQYFGPGTRLLVL.

The V gene is TRBV15, the J gene TRBJ2-2; maybe TRBD2 (5 bases). V shed 2 bases and J shed 6 bases, with 16 bases lying between them. Looked up from germline, CDR1 is LNHNV and CDR2 is YYDKDF (reference sequence). This CDR3 is built from 16 residues. In nucleotides, the CDR3 is TGTGCCACCAGCAGATCCAGAGGGAGTACTGCCGGGGAGCTGTTTTTT. This translates into CATSRSRGSTAGELFF.

This clone was observed a single time. The chain combines TRBV4-3 with TRBJ1-2, with 7 bases fitting TRBD1. Trimming at V came to 5 bases and at J to 3 bases, leaving 9 bases not matched to a gene. Germline V gives CDR1 LGHNA, CDR2 YSLEER. This CDR3 comprises 15 residues. DNA for the CDR3: TGCGCCAGCAGCATTTCCGCCGGGACAGACTATGGCTACACCTTC. Translated, it gives CASSISAGTDYGYTF.

The chain combines TRBV27 with TRBJ2-7; 8 bases match TRBD2. The CDR3 loop spans 15 amino acids. V lost 5 bases and J lost 2; bases outside the gene matches: 8. CDR1 is MNHEY and CDR2 is SMNVEV in the germline V gene (reference sequence). The CDR3: CASSLSPGLAYEQYF. In DNA form, the CDR3 reads TGTGCCAGCAGTCTTTCACCGGGACTAGCCTACGAGCAGTACTTC.

This chain links TRBV13 with TRBJ2-7, with D possibly being TRBD1 (6 bases). The length of the CDR3 is 15 residues. In germline, CDR1 is PRHDT, CDR2 FYEKMQ (reference sequence). Trimming took off 2 bases at V and 6 bases at J, with 17 bases between the two ends. The CDR3, as DNA: TGTGCCAGCAGCTTACAGGGGAATAGTTGGGCCGAGCAGTACTTC. Translation: CASSLQGNSWAEQYF. Variable domain in full (rest from reference TRBV13 and TRBJ2-7): AAGVIQSPRHLIKEKRETATLKCYPIPRHDTVYWYQQGPGQDPQFLISFYEKMQSDKGSIPDRFSAQQFSDYHSELNMSSLELGDSALYFCASSLQGNSWAEQYFGPGTRLTVT.

The V and J genes are TRBV19 and TRBJ1-2, with TRBD1 matching 9 bases. Germline CDR1 is LNHDA and CDR2 is SQIVND (reference sequence). Germline trimming cut 1 base from V and 4 bases from J; bases unmatched to any gene: 10. This CDR3 is 17 amino acids long. The CDR3 DNA sequence: TGTGCCAGTAGTATAGGTGCCGGGACAGGGAAGAGCTATGGCTACACCTTC. Amino acid sequence: CASSIGAGTGKSYGYTF.

The chain carries TRBV7-8 and TRBJ1-2, with TRBD1 identical over 9 bases. V was clipped by 4 bases and J by 2 bases; unmatched bases: 2. Germline values: CDR1 SGHVS, CDR2 FQNEAQ. There are 14 residues in the CDR3. The CDR3 DNA reads as TGTGCCAGCAGCTCGGGACAGGGAAACTATGGCTACACCTTC. Translation: CASSSGQGNYGYTF. Complete variable domain (other parts from reference TRBV7-8 and TRBJ1-2): GAGVSQSPRYKVAKRGQDVALRCDPISGHVSLFWYQQALGQGPEFLTYFQNEAQLDKSGLPSDRFFAERPEGSVSTLKIQRTQQEDSAVYLCASSSGQGNYGYTFGSGTRLTVV.

The chain couples TRBV27 to TRBJ1-4; the D gene is possibly TRBD1 (6 bases). CDR1 and CDR2 from the germline V gene are MNHEY and SMNVEV (reference sequence). V was clipped by 6 bases and J by 8 bases, with 16 bases between them. The CDR3 is 14 amino acids. The CDR3 DNA follows: TGTGCCAGCAGGAAACGGGGGGCGCGAGAAAAACTGTTTTTT. This encodes CASRKRGAREKLFF.

This clone appeared a single time. The chain links TRBV28 to TRBJ1-5; 7 positions match TRBD1. The CDR3 is 14 residues long. The V segment lost 5 bases and the J segment 3 bases; nucleotides outside the gene matches: 4. Germline lookup yields CDR1 MDHEN and CDR2 SYDVKM. As DNA, the CDR3 is TGTGCCAGCAGTCTAGGACAGGTCAATCAGCCCCAGCATTTT. Encoded protein: CASSLGQVNQPQHF.

The genes are TRBV15 and TRBJ2-3, with TRBD2 as a possible D gene (7 bases). Looked up from germline, CDR1 is LNHNV and CDR2 is YYDKDF (reference sequence). CDR3 length: 17 residues. Trimming shortened V by 3 bases and J by 2 bases, and 18 bases separated the two germline ends. The CDR3 here is CATSSRRGGAATDTQYF. CDR3 sequence (DNA): TGTGCCACCAGCAGCAGGAGGGGGGGAGCGGCCACAGATACGCAGTATTTT.